Below, one T cell receptor (beta chain) is given with its context. Its target is unknown. The germline gives CDR1 SGHVS, CDR2 FNYEAQ. V shed 5 bases, J shed 4 bases, and the junction held 8 bases outside the gene matches. There are 15 residues in the CDR3. These data belong to a study of cytomegalovirus exposure and HLA in healthy donors. Study-wide points: V- and J-gene trimming in TCR beta was tied to a missense DCLRE1C variant by an analysis performed later. Reports state that TCR beta sequences accurately predicted most subjects' HLA-A and HLA-B alleles. Follow-up analysis found HLA locus-dependent TCR association rates, highest for DRB1 and lowest for HLA-C.

13 Jbeta primers and 60 Vbeta primers were used for the PCR. Sequencing was performed with immunoSEQ multiplex PCR; in TCRdb, only in-frame clones are kept and a portion is missing. The repertoire has roughly 120,000 clones, approximately 82% of them found once; the top ten carry approximately 23%. The chain uses TRBV7-6 and TRBJ2-1; 7 bases agree with TRBD1. The source of this sequence is a man aged 25 to 40 in good health and CMV-seropositive. The sequenced sample was PBMCs. DNA of the CDR3: TGTGCCAGCAGCCCTCAGACAGGGCTTTACAATGAGCAGTTCTTC. It specifies CASSPQTGLYNEQFF.